This T cell receptor beta chain derives from a study of blood T cell repertoires in COVID-19. Background on the study: The United States, Italy and Spain supplied acute and convalescent COVID-19 samples. T cells, B-cell-depleted T cells, or PBMCs provided the cDNA or gDNA that served as material.

Methods used by the authors: By means of reference gene primer amplification, nucleated cell counts were estimated. The method was immunoSEQ multiplex PCR; TCRdb's version includes in-frame clones alone and lacks a portion of them. Clone size and V and J calls were adopted from that table, with D and trimming inferred from the DNA. The repertoire includes about 160,000 clones, about four fifths of them detected once, and around 13% sits in the top ten. The sequenced sample consisted of peripheral blood. The receptor comes from a woman over 75 with acute or convalescent COVID-19.

This chain's CDR3 is CASSLAHRGWPQHF. The CDR3 region has the DNA TGTGCCAGCAGTTTAGCACACAGGGGTTGGCCCCAGCATTTT. This chain joins TRBV28 and TRBJ1-5; 7 bases are shared with TRBD1. The CDR3 is 14 residues long. In germline, CDR1 is MDHEN, CDR2 SYDVKM. V lost 2 bases to trimming and J lost 9 bases; unmatched junction nucleotides: 7.